Here is one T cell receptor (beta chain) with its context. Method: immunoSEQ multiplex PCR; TCRdb's copy keeps in-frame clones and lacks some. The data contain about 54,000 clones, 91% of them singletons. With baseline, cycle 4 day 1, and cycle 7 day 1 as timepoints, blood was sampled. The sample is drawn from a study of OX40 agonist ivuxolimab in advanced cancers. The CDR3 has 16 amino acids. Germline CDR1 SGHDN, CDR2 FVKESK. V was shortened by 5 bases and J by 0 bases, with 15 bases between the two germline ends. V and J are TRBV14 and TRBJ2-3, with D perhaps assigned TRBD1 or TRBD2 (5 bases each). The sample was CD4+ or CD8+ T cells sorted from blood, taken in a trial of the OX40 agonist ivuxolimab. This TCR derives from an adult with an advanced solid tumor such as melanoma, head and neck, liver or kidney cancer. CDR3 in amino acids: CASSSPGTTSTDTQYF. CDR3 in DNA: TGTGCCAGCAGCTCGCCCGGGACGACGAGCACAGATACGCAGTATTTT.